This TCR beta chain was captured in a study of immune evolution from preneoplasia to lung adenocarcinoma. About this clone itself: Its specificity is not known.

Produced via immunoSEQ multiplex PCR; TCRdb's table is partial and in-frame only. The data show around 8,200 clones, about 80% seen once. Points from the study as a whole: Normal lung had the highest top T cell clone frequencies.

The CDR3 runs to 14 residues. The germline V gene has CDR1 SEHNR and CDR2 FQNEAQ (reference sequence). The ends were cut back, 0 bases at V and 5 bases at J, with 10 bases in the middle. Between the mid-2010s and the late 2010s, patients underwent resection in Japan or China. Premalignant or tumor cells were enriched by macro-dissection after pathologic assessment. The V and J genes are TRBV7-9 and TRBJ1-1, with D unresolved. The TCR originated in a person aged 70 to 80 with lung adenocarcinoma. The sample was FFPE minimally invasive lung adenocarcinoma tissue. CDR3 loop: CASSLAIIGTEAFF. CDR3 in DNA: TGTGCCAGCAGCTTAGCGATAATTGGAACTGAAGCTTTCTTT.